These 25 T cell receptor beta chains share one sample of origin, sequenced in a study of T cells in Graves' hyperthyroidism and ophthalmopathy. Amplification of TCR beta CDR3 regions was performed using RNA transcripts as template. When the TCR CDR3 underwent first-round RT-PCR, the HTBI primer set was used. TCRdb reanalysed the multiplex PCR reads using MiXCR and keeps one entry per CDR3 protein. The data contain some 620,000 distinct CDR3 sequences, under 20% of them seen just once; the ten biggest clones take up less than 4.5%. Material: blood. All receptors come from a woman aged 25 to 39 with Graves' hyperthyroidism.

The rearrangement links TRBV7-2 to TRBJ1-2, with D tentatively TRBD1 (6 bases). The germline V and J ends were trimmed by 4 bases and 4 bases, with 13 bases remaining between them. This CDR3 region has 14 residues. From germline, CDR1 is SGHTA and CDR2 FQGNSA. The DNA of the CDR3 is TGTGCCAGCAGCTCACAGGGATCTGGCTATGGCTACACCTTC. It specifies CASSSQGSGYGYTF.

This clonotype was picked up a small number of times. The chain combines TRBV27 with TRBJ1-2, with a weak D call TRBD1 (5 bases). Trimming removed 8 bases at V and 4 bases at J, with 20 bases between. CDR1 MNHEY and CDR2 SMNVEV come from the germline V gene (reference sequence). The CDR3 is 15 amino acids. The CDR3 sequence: CASYSLRGVGYGYTF. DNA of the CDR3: TGTGCCAGCTATTCCCTAAGGGGTGTCGGCTATGGCTACACCTTC.

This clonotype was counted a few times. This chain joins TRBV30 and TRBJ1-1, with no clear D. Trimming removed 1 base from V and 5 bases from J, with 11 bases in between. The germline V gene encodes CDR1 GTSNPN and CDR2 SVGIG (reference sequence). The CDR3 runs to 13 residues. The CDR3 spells CAWSAILRTEAFF. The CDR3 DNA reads TGTGCCTGGAGTGCGATTCTGCGGACTGAAGCTTTCTTT.

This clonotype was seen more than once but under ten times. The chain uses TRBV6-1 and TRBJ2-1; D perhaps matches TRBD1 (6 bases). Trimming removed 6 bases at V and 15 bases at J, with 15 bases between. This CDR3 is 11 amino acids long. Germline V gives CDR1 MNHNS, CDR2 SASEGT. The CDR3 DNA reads TGTGCCAGCAGCCAAGGGGGAAATTGGTTCTTC. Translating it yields CASSQGGNWFF.

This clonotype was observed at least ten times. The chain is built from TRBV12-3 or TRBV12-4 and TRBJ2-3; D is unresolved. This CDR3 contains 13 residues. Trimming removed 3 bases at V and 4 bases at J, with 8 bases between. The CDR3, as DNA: TGTGCCAGCAGTTTGATGGGTCCAGATACGCAGTATTTT. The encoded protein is CASSLMGPDTQYF.

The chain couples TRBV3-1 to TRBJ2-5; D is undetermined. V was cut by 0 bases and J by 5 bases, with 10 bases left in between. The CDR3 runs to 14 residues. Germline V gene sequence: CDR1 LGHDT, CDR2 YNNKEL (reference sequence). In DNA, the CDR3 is TGTGCCAGCAGCCAAGATGGCGTTTTCGAGACCCAGTACTTC. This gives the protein CASSQDGVFETQYF.

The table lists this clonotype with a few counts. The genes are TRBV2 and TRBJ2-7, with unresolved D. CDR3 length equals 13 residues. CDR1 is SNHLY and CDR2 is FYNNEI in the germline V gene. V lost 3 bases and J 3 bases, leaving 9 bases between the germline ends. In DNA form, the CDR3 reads TGTGCCAGCAGTGAGAGAAAGGGCTACGAGCAGTACTTC. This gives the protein CASSERKGYEQYF.

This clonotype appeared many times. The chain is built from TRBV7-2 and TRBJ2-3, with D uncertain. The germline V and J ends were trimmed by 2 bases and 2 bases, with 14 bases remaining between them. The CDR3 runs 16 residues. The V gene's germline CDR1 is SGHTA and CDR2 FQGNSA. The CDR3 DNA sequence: TGTGCCAGCAGCTTATTCGGGTTTATCAACACAGATACGCAGTATTTT. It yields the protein CASSLFGFINTDTQYF.

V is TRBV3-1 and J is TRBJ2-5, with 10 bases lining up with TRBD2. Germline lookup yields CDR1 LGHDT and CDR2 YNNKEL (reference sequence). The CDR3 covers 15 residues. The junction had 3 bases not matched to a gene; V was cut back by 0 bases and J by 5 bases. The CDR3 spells CASSQDLAGVETQYF. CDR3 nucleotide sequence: TGTGCCAGCAGCCAAGATCTAGCGGGAGTGGAGACCCAGTACTTC.

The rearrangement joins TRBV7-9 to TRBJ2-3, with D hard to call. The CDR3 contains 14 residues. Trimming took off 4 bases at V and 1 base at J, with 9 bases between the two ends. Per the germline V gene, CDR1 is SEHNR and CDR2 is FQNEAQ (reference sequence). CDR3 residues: CASSSKTGTDTQYF. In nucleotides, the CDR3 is TGTGCCAGCAGCTCAAAGACTGGCACAGATACGCAGTATTTT.

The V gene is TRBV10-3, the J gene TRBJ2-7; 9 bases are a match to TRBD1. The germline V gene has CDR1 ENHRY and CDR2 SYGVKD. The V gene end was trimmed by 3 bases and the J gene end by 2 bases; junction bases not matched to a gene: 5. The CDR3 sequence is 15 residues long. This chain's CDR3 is CAISETGTGTYEQYF. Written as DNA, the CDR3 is TGTGCCATCAGTGAAACCGGGACAGGGACCTACGAGCAGTACTTC.

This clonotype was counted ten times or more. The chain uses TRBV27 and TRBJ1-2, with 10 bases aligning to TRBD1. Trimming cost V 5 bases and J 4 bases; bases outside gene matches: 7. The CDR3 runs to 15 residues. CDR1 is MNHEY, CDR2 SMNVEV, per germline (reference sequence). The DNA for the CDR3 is TGTGCCAGCAGTGCCCGACAGGGGGCCGGCTATGGCTACACCTTC. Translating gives CASSARQGAGYGYTF.

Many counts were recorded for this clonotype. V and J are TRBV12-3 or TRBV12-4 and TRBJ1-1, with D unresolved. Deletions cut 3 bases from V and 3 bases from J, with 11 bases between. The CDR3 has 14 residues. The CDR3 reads CASSFTGFDTEAFF. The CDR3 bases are TGTGCCAGCAGTTTTACCGGGTTTGACACTGAAGCTTTCTTT.

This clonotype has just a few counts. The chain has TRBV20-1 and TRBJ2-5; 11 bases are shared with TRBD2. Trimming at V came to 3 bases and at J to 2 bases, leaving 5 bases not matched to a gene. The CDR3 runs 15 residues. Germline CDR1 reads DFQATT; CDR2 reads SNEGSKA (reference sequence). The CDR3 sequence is CSARRGTSGQETQYF. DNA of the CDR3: TGCAGTGCTAGGAGAGGGACTAGCGGTCAAGAGACCCAGTACTTC.

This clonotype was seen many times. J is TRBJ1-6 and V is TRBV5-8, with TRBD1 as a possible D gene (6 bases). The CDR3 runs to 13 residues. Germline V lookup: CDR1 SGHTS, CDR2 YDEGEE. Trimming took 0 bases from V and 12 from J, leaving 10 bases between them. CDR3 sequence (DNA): TGTGCCAGCAGCTTGGACAGGGTGGGACCCCTCCACTTT. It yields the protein CASSLDRVGPLHF.

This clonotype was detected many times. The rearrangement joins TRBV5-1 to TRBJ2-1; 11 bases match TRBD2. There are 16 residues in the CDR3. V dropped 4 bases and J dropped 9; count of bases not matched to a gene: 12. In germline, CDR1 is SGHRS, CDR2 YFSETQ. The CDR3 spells CASSPPGTSGQGEQFF. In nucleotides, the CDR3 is TGCGCCAGCAGCCCTCCCGGGACTAGCGGACAAGGTGAGCAGTTCTTC.

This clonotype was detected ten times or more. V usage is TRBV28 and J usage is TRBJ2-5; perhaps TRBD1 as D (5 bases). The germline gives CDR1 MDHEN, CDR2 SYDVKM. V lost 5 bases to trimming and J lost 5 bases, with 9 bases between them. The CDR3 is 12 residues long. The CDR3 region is CASSPGFETQYF. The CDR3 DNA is TGTGCCAGCAGTCCAGGGTTCGAGACCCAGTACTTC.

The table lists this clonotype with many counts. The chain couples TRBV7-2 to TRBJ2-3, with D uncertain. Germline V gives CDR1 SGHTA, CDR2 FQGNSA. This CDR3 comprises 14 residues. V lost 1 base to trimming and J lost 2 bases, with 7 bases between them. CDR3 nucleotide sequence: TGTGCCAGCAGCTTAGACAGCAACACAGATACGCAGTATTTT. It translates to CASSLDSNTDTQYF.

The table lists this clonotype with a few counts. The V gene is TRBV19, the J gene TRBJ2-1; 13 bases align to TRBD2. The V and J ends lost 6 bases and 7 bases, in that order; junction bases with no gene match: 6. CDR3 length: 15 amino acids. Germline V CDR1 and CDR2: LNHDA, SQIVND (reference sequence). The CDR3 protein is CASRRTSGSMNEQFF. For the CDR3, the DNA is TGTGCCAGTAGAAGGACTAGCGGGAGTATGAATGAGCAGTTCTTC.

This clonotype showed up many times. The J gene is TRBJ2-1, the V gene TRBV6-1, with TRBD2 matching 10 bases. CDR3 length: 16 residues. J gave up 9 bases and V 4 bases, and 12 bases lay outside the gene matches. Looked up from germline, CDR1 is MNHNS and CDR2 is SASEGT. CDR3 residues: CASSGQPSGSLGEQFF. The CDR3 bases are TGTGCCAGCAGTGGACAACCTAGCGGGAGTCTGGGTGAGCAGTTCTTC.

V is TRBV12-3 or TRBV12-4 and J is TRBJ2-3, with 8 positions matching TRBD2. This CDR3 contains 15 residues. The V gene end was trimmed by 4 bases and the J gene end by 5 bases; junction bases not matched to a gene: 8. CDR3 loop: CASSYSGGLIDTQYF. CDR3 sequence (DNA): TGTGCCAGCAGTTATTCGGGAGGGCTTATAGATACGCAGTATTTT.

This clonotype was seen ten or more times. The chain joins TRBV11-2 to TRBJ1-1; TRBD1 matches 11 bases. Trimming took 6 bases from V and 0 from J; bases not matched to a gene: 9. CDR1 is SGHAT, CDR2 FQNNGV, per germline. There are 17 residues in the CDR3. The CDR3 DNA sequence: TGTGCCAGCAGGTCCGGGACAGGGGGAGGCATGAACACTGAAGCTTTCTTT. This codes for CASRSGTGGGMNTEAFF.

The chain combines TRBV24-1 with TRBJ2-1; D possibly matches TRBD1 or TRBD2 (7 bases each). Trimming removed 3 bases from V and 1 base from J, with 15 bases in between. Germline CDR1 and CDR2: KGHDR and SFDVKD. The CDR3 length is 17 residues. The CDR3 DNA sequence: TGTGCCACCAGTGATCCGAGGGGGGGACAGTCCTACAATGAGCAGTTCTTC. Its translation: CATSDPRGGQSYNEQFF.

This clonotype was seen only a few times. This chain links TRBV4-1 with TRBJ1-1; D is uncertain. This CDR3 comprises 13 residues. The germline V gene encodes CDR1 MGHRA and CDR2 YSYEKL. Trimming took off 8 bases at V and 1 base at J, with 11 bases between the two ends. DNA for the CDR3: TGCGCCAGCCAGATGACGGGGAACACTGAAGCTTTCTTT. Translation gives CASQMTGNTEAFF.

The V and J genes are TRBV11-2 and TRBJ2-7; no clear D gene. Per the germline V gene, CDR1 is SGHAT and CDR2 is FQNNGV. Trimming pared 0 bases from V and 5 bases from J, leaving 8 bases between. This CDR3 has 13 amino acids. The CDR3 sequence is CASSLDRTDEQYF. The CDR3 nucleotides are TGTGCCAGCAGCTTAGATAGGACGGACGAGCAGTACTTC.